Reported below is one TCR beta chain. The CDR3 extends over 13 amino acids. Between the trimmed V and J ends, which lost 8 bases and 3 bases, there was a span of 11 bases. Germline V gene lookup returns CDR1 MDHEN and CDR2 SYDVKM. This table comes from immunoSEQ multiplex PCR, and its TCRdb copy is limited to in-frame clones, with some not included. The repertoire consists of around 79,000 clones, with 80% to 95% occurring once and the leading ten covering about 0.38%. This specimen comes from a study of technical replicates of blood from several donors. The specimen sequenced was T cells isolated from PBMCs. This sequence joins TRBV28 and TRBJ1-5; no clear D. The source of this sequence is a human donor in good health. Some clones in this sample may be carry-over from other donors' samples. CDR3 DNA: TGTGCCAGCCGCTGGGCTGTCAATCAGCCCCAGCATTTT. The encoded protein is CASRWAVNQPQHF.